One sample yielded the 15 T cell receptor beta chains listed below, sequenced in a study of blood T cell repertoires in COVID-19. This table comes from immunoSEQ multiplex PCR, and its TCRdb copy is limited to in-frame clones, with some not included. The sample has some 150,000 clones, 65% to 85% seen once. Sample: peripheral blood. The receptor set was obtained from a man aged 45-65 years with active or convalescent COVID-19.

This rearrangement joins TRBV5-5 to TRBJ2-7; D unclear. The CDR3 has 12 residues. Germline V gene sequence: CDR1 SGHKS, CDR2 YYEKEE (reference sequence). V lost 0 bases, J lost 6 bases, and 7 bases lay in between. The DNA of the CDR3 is TGTGCCAGCAGCTTGGAGTGGAGCGAGCAGTACTTC. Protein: CASSLEWSEQYF.

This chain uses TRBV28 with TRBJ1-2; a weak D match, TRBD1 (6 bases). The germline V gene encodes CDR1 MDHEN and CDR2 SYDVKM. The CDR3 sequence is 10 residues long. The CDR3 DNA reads TGTGCGGGACACCGCTATGGCTACACCTTC. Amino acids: CAGHRYGYTF.

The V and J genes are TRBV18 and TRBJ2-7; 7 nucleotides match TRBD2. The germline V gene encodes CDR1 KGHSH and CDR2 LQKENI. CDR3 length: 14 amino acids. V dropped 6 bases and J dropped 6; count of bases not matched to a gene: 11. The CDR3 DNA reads TGTGCCAGCTCCCCTCGGACTAGTCAGGGCGAGCAGTACTTC. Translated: CASSPRTSQGEQYF.

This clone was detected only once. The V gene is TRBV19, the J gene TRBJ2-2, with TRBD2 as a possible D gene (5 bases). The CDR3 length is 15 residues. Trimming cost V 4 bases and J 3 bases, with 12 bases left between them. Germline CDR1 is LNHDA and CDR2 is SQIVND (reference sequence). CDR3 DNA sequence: TGTGCCAGTAGTAGAGGAGGACCCGACACCGGGGAGCTGTTTTTT. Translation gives CASSRGGPDTGELFF.

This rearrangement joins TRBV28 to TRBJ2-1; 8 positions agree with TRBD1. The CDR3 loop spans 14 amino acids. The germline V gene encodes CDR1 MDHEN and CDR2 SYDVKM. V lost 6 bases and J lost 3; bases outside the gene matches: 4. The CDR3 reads CASRPGQDYNEQFF. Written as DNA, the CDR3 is TGTGCCAGCAGGCCGGGACAGGACTACAATGAGCAGTTCTTC.

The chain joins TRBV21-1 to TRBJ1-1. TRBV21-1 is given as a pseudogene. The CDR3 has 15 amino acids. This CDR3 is CASSKSRGTDTEAFF. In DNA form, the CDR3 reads TGTGCCAGCAGCAAAAGTCGGGGGACGGACACTGAAGCTTTCTTT.

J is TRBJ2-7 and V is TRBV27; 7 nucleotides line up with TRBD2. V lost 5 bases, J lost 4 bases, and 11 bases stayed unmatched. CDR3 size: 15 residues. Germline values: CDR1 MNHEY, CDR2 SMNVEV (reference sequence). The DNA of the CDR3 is TGTGCCAGCAGTCCCCTTAGCGGGCTGGGGTACGAGCAGTACTTC. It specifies CASSPLSGLGYEQYF.

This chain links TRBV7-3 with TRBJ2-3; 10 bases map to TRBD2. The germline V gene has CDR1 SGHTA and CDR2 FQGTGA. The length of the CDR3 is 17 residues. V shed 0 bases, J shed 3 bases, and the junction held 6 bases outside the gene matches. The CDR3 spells CASSLTGGTSVTDTQYF. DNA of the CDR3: TGTGCCAGCAGCTTAACAGGGGGGACTAGCGTAACAGATACGCAGTATTTT.

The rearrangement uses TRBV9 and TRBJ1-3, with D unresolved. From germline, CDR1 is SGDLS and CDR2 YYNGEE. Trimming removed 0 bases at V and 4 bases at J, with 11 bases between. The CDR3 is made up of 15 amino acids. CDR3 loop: CASSVAGSLGNTIYF. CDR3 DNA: TGTGCCAGCAGCGTAGCGGGGAGTCTCGGAAACACCATATATTTT. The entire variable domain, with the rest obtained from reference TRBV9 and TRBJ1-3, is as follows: DSGVTQTPKHLITATGQRVTLRCSPRSGDLSVYWYQQSLDQGLQFLIQYYNGEERAKGNILERFSAQQFPDLHSELNLSSLELGDSALYFCASSVAGSLGNTIYFGEGSWLTVV.

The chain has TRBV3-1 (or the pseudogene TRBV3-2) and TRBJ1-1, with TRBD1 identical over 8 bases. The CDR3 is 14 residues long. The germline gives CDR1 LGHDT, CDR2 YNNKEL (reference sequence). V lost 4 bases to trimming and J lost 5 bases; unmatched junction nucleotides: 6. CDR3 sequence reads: CASSPTGVGTEAFF. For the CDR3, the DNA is TGTGCCAGCAGCCCGACAGGGGTAGGAACTGAAGCTTTCTTT.

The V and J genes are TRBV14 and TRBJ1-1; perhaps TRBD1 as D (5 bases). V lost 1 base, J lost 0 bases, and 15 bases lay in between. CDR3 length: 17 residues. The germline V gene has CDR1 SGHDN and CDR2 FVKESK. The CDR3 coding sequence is TGTGCCAGCAGCCAAGCAGTAGGGAGGACACTGAACACTGAAGCTTTCTTT. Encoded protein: CASSQAVGRTLNTEAFF.

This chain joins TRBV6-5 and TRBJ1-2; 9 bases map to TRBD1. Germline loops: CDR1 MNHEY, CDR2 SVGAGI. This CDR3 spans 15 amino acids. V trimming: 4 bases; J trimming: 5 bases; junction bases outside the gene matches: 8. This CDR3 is CASSSAPGTGYGYTF. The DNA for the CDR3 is TGTGCCAGCAGTTCCGCTCCCGGGACAGGGTATGGCTACACCTTC.

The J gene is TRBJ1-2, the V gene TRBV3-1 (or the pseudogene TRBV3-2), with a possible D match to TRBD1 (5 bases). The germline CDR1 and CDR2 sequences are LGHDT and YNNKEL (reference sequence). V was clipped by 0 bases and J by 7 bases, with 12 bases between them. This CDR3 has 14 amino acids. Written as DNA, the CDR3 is TGTGCCAGCAGCCAAGATCATGGGGCTGGTGGCTACACCTTC. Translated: CASSQDHGAGGYTF.

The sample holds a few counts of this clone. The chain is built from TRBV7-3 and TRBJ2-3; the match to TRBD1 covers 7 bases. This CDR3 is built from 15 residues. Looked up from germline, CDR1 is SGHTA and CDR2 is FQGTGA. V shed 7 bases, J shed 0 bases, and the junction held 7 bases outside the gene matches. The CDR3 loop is CASNPTGVSTDTQYF. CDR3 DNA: TGTGCCAGCAACCCTACAGGGGTAAGCACAGATACGCAGTATTTT.

The CDR3 here is CATSGGPATSTDTQYF. The DNA for the CDR3 is TGTGCCACCAGCGGCGGTCCGGCAACTAGCACAGATACGCAGTATTTT. V gene TRBV15 combines with J gene TRBJ2-3, with unresolved D. Germline loops: CDR1 LNHNV, CDR2 YYDKDF (reference sequence). The CDR3 length is 16 residues. V was trimmed by 5 bases and J by 0 bases, leaving 15 bases between them. The full variable domain, in which reference TRBV15 and TRBJ2-3 provide the parts outside the CDR3, is DAMVIQNPRYQVTQFGKPVTLSCSQTLNHNVMYWYQQKSSQAPKLLFHYYDKDFNNEADTPDNFQSRRPNTSFCFLDIRSPGLGDTAMYLCATSGGPATSTDTQYFGPGTRLTVL.